This TCR beta chain was identified during a study of T cell responses to AZD1222 COVID-19 vaccine. This clone was observed a single time. The CDR3 has 17 residues. The germline V and J ends were trimmed by 0 bases and 6 bases, with 18 bases remaining between them. Germline lookup yields CDR1 SGHAT and CDR2 FQNNGV. Sequencing used immunoSEQ multiplex PCR; TCRdb keeps in-frame clones, though not all of them. The data show some 90,000 clones, over 75% seen once. The receptor's source is an adult in good health. The chain has TRBV11-2 and TRBJ2-4; D remains ambiguous. The material was peripheral blood, obtained on day 0 of AZD1222 vaccination. The DNA of the CDR3 is TGTGCCAGCAGCTTAGAACCCCTAAGGAGAGCAGGAAACATTCAGTACTTC. This sequence encodes CASSLEPLRRAGNIQYF.